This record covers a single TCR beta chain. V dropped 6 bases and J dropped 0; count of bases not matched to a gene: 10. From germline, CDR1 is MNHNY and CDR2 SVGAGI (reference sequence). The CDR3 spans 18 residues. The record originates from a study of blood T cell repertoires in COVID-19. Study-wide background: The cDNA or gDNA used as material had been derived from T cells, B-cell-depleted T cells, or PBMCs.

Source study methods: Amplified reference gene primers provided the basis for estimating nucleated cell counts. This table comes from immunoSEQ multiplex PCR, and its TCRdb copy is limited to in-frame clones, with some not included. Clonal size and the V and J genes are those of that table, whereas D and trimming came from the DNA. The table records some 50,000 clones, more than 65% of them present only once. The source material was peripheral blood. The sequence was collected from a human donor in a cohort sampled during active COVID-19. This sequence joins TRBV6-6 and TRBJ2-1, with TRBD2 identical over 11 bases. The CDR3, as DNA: TGTGCCAGCAGCCGACCGACTAGCGGGACAAGCTCCTACAATGAGCAGTTCTTC. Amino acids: CASSRPTSGTSSYNEQFF.